Here is one TCR beta chain with its context. This sample is part of a study of blood T cell repertoires in COVID-19. Study-wide context: The samples span acute and convalescent COVID-19 from the United States, Italy and Spain. Sources were T cells, B-cell-depleted T cells, or PBMCs; the material itself was cDNA or gDNA.

Germline CDR1 is SGHTA and CDR2 is FQGTGA. The V gene lost 5 bases and the J gene lost 1 base, with 22 bases spanning the gap. The CDR3 loop spans 18 amino acids. Recruits, aged about 18 to 100 years, lived in 25 or so US areas. Produced via immunoSEQ multiplex PCR; TCRdb's table is partial and in-frame only. The repertoire holds 160,000 or so clones, with 82% as singletons. Sequencing was done on a sample of PBMCs or T cells enriched from blood (not recorded which). The chain uses TRBV7-3 and TRBJ2-3; weak D call: TRBD2 (6 bases). The clonotype was recovered from a man aged 60 to 75 who had recovered from COVID-19. The CDR3 DNA reads as TGTGCCAGCAGCCCGGGTAGGCTTGGGGGGTTAGGCACAGATACGCAGTATTTT. Encoded protein: CASSPGRLGGLGTDTQYF. Full variable domain (rest looked up from reference TRBV7-3 and TRBJ2-3): GAGVSQTPSNKVTEKGKYVELRCDPISGHTALYWYRQSLGQGPEFLIYFQGTGAADDSGLPNDRFFAVRPEGSVSTLKIQRTERGDSAVYLCASSPGRLGGLGTDTQYFGPGTRLTVL.